This record covers a single T cell receptor (beta chain). Other DNA sequences in the same sample also yield this CDR3. Trimming cost V 8 bases and J 2 bases; bases outside gene matches: 1. CDR1 is MNHNS and CDR2 is SASEGT in the germline V gene. The length of the CDR3 is 12 residues. These data come from a study of shared clonotypes between healthy human individuals. Profiling relied on immunoSEQ multiplex PCR, and the TCRdb table lists in-frame clones only, not all of them. The table has 2 million to 2.5 million clones, approximately 93% seen once. The chain links TRBV6-1 to TRBJ2-7, with 9 nucleotides matching TRBD1. What was sequenced was naive CD4+ T cells from PBMCs. Subset indicated: CD45RA+ positively selected. This receptor was taken from a young man in good health. Some clones in this sample may be carry-over from other donors' samples. CDR3 residues: CASRDRAYEQYF. In DNA form, the CDR3 reads TGTGCCAGCCGGGACAGGGCCTACGAGCAGTACTTC.